The 5 T cell receptor beta chains given below trace back to one sample, sequenced in a study of beta chain features in type 1 diabetes. Study-wide results and caveats: Shorter TCRB CDR3s, moderately but significantly so, marked every one of the four CD4+ subsets in Type 1 diabetes patients.

These receptors lack a known antigen. Sequencing targeted expressed TCRB transcripts, as all isolated RNA had been reverse transcribed. The assay was immunoSEQ multiplex PCR, and TCRdb's table has in-frame clones only and misses some. The sample contains 350,000 to 400,000 clones, about 12% of which appear only once. The sequenced material came from naive CD4+ T cells from blood. These receptors came from a woman in her late teens or twenties with type 1 diabetes.

The gene calls are TRBV5-1 and TRBJ2-5, with TRBD1 identical over 7 bases. The ends lost 3 bases at V and 1 base at J; junction bases unmatched: 3. Germline V gene lookup returns CDR1 SGHRS and CDR2 YFSETQ. This CDR3 region has 14 residues. CDR3 DNA sequence: TGCGCCAGCAGCTCCGCAGGGGGCCAAGAGACCCAGTACTTC. Amino acid sequence: CASSSAGGQETQYF.

V usage is TRBV6-6 and J usage is TRBJ1-5; 7 nucleotides agree with TRBD1. This CDR3 comprises 14 residues. The J segment lost 3 bases and the V segment lost 5 bases, leaving 4 bases of the junction unmatched. Germline CDR1 is MNHNY and CDR2 is SVGAGI (reference sequence). CDR3 nucleotide sequence: TGTGCCAGCAGTCCCGACAGGGTCAATCAGCCCCAGCATTTT. This sequence encodes CASSPDRVNQPQHF.

The chain couples TRBV2 to TRBJ2-5; D ambiguous. This CDR3 is 12 amino acids long. The V end lost 2 bases, the J end lost 3 bases, and 4 bases lay between the germline ends. The germline CDR1 and CDR2 sequences are SNHLY and FYNNEI. CDR3: CASSEREETQYF. The CDR3 coding sequence is TGTGCCAGCAGTGAAAGAGAAGAGACCCAGTACTTC.

This clone appeared a few times. The V call is TRBV7-7, the J call TRBJ2-1; 10 bases line up with TRBD1. This CDR3 has 12 residues. Looked up from germline, CDR1 is SSHAT and CDR2 is FNYEAQ (reference sequence). V gave up 8 bases and J gave up 9 bases; unmatched junction bases: 4. DNA of the CDR3: TGTGCCAGCGGGACAGGGGATGGTGAGCAGTTCTTC. Amino acids: CASGTGDGEQFF. Supplemented by reference TRBV7-7 and TRBJ2-1, the full variable domain reads GAGVSQSPRYKVTKRGQDVTLRCDPISSHATLYWYQQALGQGPEFLTYFNYEAQPDKSGLPSDRFSAERPEGSISTLTIQRTEQRDSAMYRCASGTGDGEQFFGPGTRLTVL.

The chain links TRBV7-9 to TRBJ1-2; 8 positions agree with TRBD1. The germline V gene encodes CDR1 SEHNR and CDR2 FQNEAQ (reference sequence). V trimming: 4 bases; J trimming: 8 bases; junction bases outside the gene matches: 6. The CDR3 contains 13 residues. The DNA of the CDR3 is TGTGCCAGCAGCTGGGGACAGGCGGGGGGCTACACCTTC. Its translation is CASSWGQAGGYTF.